This T cell receptor (beta chain) was sequenced during a study of early T cells in non-severe SARS-CoV-2 infection. TCRdb re-derived calls from the 5' RACE reads in MiXCR, one entry per CDR3 protein. This table has approximately 70,000 distinct CDR3 sequences, 12% appearing once. This clonotype was picked up many times. This CDR3 contains 17 residues. Germline loops: CDR1 WNHNN, CDR2 SYGVQD (reference sequence). The V end lost 1 base, the J end lost 6 bases, and 19 bases lay between the germline ends. This sequence was found in an adult who was a healthcare worker with PCR-confirmed SARS-CoV-2 infection or an uninfected control (not recorded which). This rearrangement joins TRBV10-1 to TRBJ1-5; TRBD1 is a possible D gene (5 bases). Sample: whole blood, taken at baseline. The CDR3 DNA reads as TGCGCCAGCAGTGAGTTAATTGGGACGAAACTGGGTCAGCCCCAGCATTTT. Translating gives CASSELIGTKLGQPQHF.